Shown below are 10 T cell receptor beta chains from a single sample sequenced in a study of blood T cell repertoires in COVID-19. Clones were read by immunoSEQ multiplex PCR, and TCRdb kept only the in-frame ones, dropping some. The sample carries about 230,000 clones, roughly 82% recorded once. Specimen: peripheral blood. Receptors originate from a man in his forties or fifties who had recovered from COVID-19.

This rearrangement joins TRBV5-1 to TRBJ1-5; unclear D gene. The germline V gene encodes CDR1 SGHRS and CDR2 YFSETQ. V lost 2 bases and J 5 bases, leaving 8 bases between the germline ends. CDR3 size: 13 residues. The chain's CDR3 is CASSFSVDQPQHF. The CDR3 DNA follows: TGCGCCAGCAGCTTCTCGGTGGATCAGCCCCAGCATTTT.

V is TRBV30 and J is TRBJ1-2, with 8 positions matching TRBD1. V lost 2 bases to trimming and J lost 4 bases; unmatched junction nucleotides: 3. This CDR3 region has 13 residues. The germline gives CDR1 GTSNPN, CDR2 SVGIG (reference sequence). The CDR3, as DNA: TGTGCCTGGAGTCCAGGGGGCACCTATGGCTACACCTTC. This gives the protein CAWSPGGTYGYTF. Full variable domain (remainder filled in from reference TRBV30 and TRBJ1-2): SQTIHQWPATLVQPVGSPLSLECTVEGTSNPNLYWYRQAAGRGLQLLFYSVGIGQISSEVPQNLSASRPQDRQFILSSKKLLLSDSGFYLCAWSPGGTYGYTFGSGTRLTVV.

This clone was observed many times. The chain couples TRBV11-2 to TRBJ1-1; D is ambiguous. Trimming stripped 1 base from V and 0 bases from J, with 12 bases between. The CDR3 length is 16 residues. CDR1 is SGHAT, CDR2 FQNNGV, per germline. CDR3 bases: TGTGCCAGCAGCTTAGGTTCCGGGTTTCTGAACACTGAAGCTTTCTTT. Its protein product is CASSLGSGFLNTEAFF.

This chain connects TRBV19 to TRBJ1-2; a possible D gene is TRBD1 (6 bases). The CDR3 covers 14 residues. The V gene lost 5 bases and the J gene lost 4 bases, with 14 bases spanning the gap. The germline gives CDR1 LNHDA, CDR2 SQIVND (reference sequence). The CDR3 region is CASSERTVLYGYTF. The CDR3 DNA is TGTGCCAGTAGTGAACGGACAGTTCTCTATGGCTACACCTTC.

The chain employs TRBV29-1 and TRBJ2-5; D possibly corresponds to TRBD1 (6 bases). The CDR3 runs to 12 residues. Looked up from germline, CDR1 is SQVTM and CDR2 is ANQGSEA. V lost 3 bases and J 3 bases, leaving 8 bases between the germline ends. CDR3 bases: TGCAGCGTTGAGCCAGGGGAAGAGACCCAGTACTTC. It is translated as CSVEPGEETQYF.

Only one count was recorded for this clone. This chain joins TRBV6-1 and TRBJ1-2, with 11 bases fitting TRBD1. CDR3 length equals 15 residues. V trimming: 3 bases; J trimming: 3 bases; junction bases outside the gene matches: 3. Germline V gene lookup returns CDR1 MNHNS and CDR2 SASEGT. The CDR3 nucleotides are TGTGCCAGCAGTGAGCGGACAGGGGGCGACTATGGCTACACCTTC. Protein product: CASSERTGGDYGYTF.

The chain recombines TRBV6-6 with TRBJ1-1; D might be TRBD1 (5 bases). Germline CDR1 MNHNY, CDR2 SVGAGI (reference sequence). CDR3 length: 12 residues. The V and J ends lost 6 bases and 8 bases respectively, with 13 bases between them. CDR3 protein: CASSHVEGEAFF. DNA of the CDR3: TGTGCCAGCAGCCACGTGGAGGGGGAAGCTTTCTTT.

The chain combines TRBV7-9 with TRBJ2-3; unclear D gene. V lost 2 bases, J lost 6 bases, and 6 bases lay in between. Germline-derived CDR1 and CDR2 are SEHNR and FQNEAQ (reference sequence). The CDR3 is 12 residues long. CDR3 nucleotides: TGTGCCAGCAGCTTATTCCGGGATACGCAGTATTTT. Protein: CASSLFRDTQYF.

The CDR3 nucleotides read TGTGCCAGCAGCTCCGACCCCTCCATCAGGGATACGCAGTATTTT. Its protein is CASSSDPSIRDTQYF. This chain links TRBV5-4 with TRBJ2-3; D ambiguous. The CDR3 has 15 amino acids. Germline CDR1 and CDR2: SGHNT and YYREEE (reference sequence). The V gene lost 3 bases and the J gene lost 6 bases, with 17 bases spanning the gap.

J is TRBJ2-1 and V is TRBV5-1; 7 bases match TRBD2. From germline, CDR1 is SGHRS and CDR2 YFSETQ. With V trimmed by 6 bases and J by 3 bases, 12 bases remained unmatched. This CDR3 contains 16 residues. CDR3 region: CASISGGGASYNEQFF. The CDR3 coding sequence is TGCGCCAGCATCTCGGGGGGTGGAGCCAGCTACAATGAGCAGTTCTTC.